This T cell receptor beta chain derives from a study of control samples from healthy donors and cancer patients. The germline gives CDR1 SGHRS, CDR2 YFSETQ. The CDR3 has 14 amino acids. V shed 0 bases, J shed 5 bases, and the junction held 2 bases outside the gene matches. Using immunoSEQ multiplex PCR, the repertoire was profiled, and TCRdb retains in-frame clones only, with some absent. The profile shows around 120,000 clones, around 96% of them singletons. The chain joins TRBV5-1 to TRBJ1-1; 9 bases align to TRBD1. The sequence was obtained from a young man in good health. Sequencing was carried out using blood. CDR3 amino acids: CASSLAGQGTEAFF. CDR3 bases: TGCGCCAGCAGCTTGGCCGGACAGGGGACTGAAGCTTTCTTT.